The 6 T cell receptor beta chains given below trace back to one sample, sequenced in a study of naive and memory T cell subsets. Findings and limits, study-wide: Naive repertoires, especially CD8, held a few larger clonotypes, possibly memory cells re-expressing CD45RA.

Both TRBC1 and TRBC2 were covered by a beta constant-region primer of two equimolar oligonucleotides. Nested alpha and beta constant-region primers with the SP2 primer drove four PCR rounds on ligated cDNA. TCRdb re-called the UMI-ligation and nested PCR reads through MiXCR, storing one row per CDR3 protein. The top ten clones hold 0.13% of a sample with around 83,000 distinct CDR3 sequences, around 11% of them seen once. The antigens for these receptors are not known. Sequencing was performed on naive CD4+ T cells from blood. All receptors come from a human donor in good health.

This clonotype was observed at least ten times. This chain links TRBV7-2 with TRBJ2-2; no firm D call. Between the trimmed V and J ends, which lost 0 bases and 0 bases, there was a span of 8 bases. From germline, CDR1 is SGHTA and CDR2 FQGNSA. CDR3 length: 16 amino acids. The CDR3 DNA follows: TGTGCCAGCAGCTTAGCATTCGGAACGAACACCGGGGAGCTGTTTTTT. Its protein is CASSLAFGTNTGELFF.

The sample holds many counts of this clonotype. The chain has TRBV19 and TRBJ1-5, with D perhaps TRBD1 (5 bases). The CDR3 extends over 15 amino acids. CDR1 is LNHDA and CDR2 is SQIVND in the germline V gene (reference sequence). Trimming left V 0 bases short and J 3 bases short, with 9 bases between. The CDR3 DNA reads TGTGCCAGTAGTATAGAGGTGGGGACCAATCAGCCCCAGCATTTT. Translation: CASSIEVGTNQPQHF.

The chain carries TRBV11-1 and TRBJ2-5; D not certain. V lost 2 bases, J lost 5 bases, and 9 bases lay in between. The CDR3 runs 13 residues. CDR1 is SGHAT, CDR2 FQDESV, per germline (reference sequence). The CDR3 loop is CASSLTTRETQYF. The CDR3 DNA follows: TGTGCCAGCAGCTTAACAACAAGGGAGACCCAGTACTTC.

This clonotype was observed a handful of times. This chain links TRBV29-1 with TRBJ2-5, with 8 bases that match TRBD2. Germline assignment: CDR1 SQVTM and CDR2 ANQGSEA. This CDR3 contains 15 residues. J was trimmed by 5 bases and V by 2 bases; bases with no gene match: 10. DNA for the CDR3: TGCAGCGTTGAATTGAGCGGGAGTAGGCAGGAGACCCAGTACTTC. Translating gives CSVELSGSRQETQYF.

The J gene is TRBJ1-6, the V gene TRBV20-1, with 9 bases that match TRBD1. After removal of 2 bases from V and 7 bases from J, the junction contained 6 bases not matched to a gene. CDR1 and CDR2 from the germline V gene are DFQATT and SNEGSKA (reference sequence). The CDR3 extends over 15 amino acids. The CDR3 protein is CSARTGTGLNSPLHF. CDR3 coding DNA: TGCAGTGCTAGAACGGGGACAGGGTTGAATTCACCCCTCCACTTT.

The CDR3 reads CASSLRGGSEPQHF. CDR3 bases: TGTGCCAGCAGCTTGAGAGGGGGCTCTGAGCCCCAGCATTTT. The V gene is TRBV5-6, the J gene TRBJ1-5; the match to TRBD1 covers 7 bases. The CDR3 length is 14 residues. From germline, CDR1 is SGHDT and CDR2 YYEEEE. Trimming cost V 1 base and J 8 bases; bases outside gene matches: 6.